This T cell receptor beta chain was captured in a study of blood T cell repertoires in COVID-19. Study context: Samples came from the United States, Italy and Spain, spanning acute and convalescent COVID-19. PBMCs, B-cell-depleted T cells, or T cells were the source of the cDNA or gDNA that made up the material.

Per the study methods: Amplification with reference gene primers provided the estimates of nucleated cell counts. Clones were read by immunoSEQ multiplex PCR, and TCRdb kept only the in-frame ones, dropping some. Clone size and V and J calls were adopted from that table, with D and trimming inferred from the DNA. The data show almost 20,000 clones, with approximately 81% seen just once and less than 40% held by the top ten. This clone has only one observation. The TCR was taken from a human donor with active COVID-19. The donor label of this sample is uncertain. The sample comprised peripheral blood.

CDR3 sequence reads: CASSVGQGGRLDYGYTF. CDR3 in DNA: TGTGCCAGCAGCGTCGGGCAGGGCGGAAGGTTGGACTATGGCTACACCTTC. V is TRBV9 and J is TRBJ1-2; TRBD1 might be the D (5 bases). The CDR3 loop spans 17 amino acids. V lost 2 bases and J lost 3, with 20 bases in between. The V gene's germline CDR1 is SGDLS and CDR2 YYNGEE.